This TCR beta chain was obtained from a study of T cells in Graves' hyperthyroidism and ophthalmopathy. Broader study findings: Ophthalmopathy got predicted by the model a median approximately 6.4 months before its onset.

CDR1 and CDR2 (germline): SGHTA, FQGNSA. CDR3 length: 14 residues. The V and J ends lost 5 bases and 5 bases respectively, with 15 bases between them. This clonotype was recorded at least ten times. Its antigen is currently unknown. There were TCR beta CDR3 regions amplified from RNA transcripts. Primed by the HTBI set, a first-round RT-PCR was run on the TCR CDR3. TCRdb re-derived calls from the multiplex PCR reads in MiXCR, one entry per CDR3 protein. The table has roughly 500,000 distinct CDR3 sequences, 46% seen once; the top ten hold roughly 45%. Exclusion criteria comprised uncontrolled infection, other autoimmune disease, pregnancy or lactation.

V is TRBV7-2 and J is TRBJ2-5; D is perhaps TRBD2 (6 bases). This sequence was found in an adult woman with Graves' disease, either hyperthyroidism or ophthalmopathy (not recorded which). Sequences were obtained from peripheral blood or thyroid tissue (not recorded which). CDR3 region: CASSAGTRRETQYF. CDR3 in DNA: TGTGCCAGCAGCGCCGGGACTCGGCGGGAGACCCAGTACTTC.